The 28 T cell receptor beta chains below all came from one sample that was sequenced in a study of blood T cells in healthy people across ages. Next came a second PCR, run for about 7 to 12 cycles, which used a sample-barcoded 5' primer along with a J-beta primer mix. TCRdb called the 5' RACE reads again in MiXCR, with one record for every CDR3 protein. The data contain about 1.6 million distinct CDR3 sequences, about 35% of them singletons. Sequenced: blood. These receptors were obtained from a woman in her 30s in good health.

The chain has TRBV12-5 and TRBJ2-5; TRBD2 agrees at 13 bases. The V segment lost 4 bases and the J segment 9 bases; nucleotides outside the gene matches: 11. The germline V gene encodes CDR1 LGHNT and CDR2 FRNRAP. The CDR3 covers 16 residues. Here the CDR3 reads CASGWGTSGVVEAQYF. The DNA of the CDR3 is TGTGCTAGTGGTTGGGGGACTAGCGGGGTCGTTGAGGCCCAGTACTTC.

The chain links TRBV18 to TRBJ2-5, with 7 bases fitting TRBD1. Germline V CDR1 and CDR2: KGHSH, LQKENI. J was trimmed by 6 bases and V by 3 bases; bases with no gene match: 7. The CDR3 contains 14 residues. This CDR3 reads CASSPAGTVKTQYF. As DNA, the CDR3 is TGTGCCAGCTCACCTGCCGGGACAGTAAAGACCCAGTACTTC.

This clonotype was found many times. The rearrangement uses TRBV15 and TRBJ2-5, with D perhaps matching TRBD2 (5 bases). V lost 6 bases, J lost 2 bases, and 10 bases lay in between. There are 13 residues in the CDR3. Germline CDR1 is LNHNV and CDR2 is YYDKDF (reference sequence). In nucleotides, the CDR3 is TGTGCCACCAGGGAGACGGGACAAGAGACCCAGTACTTC. Translation gives CATRETGQETQYF.

A few counts support this clonotype. The V gene is TRBV20-1, the J gene TRBJ2-7; 10 bases are shared with TRBD1. This CDR3 spans 16 amino acids. In germline, CDR1 is DFQATT, CDR2 SNEGSKA (reference sequence). Trimming removed 0 bases from V and 0 bases from J; junction bases left unmatched: 5. The CDR3 bases are TGCAGTGCTAGAGACCCGACAGGGGGCAGCTCCTACGAGCAGTACTTC. Its translation is CSARDPTGGSSYEQYF.

A single count supports this clonotype. DNA for the CDR3: TGTGCCAGCAGTTTGACAGGGCTCGCTAACTATGGCTACACCTTC. Protein product: CASSLTGLANYGYTF. The rearrangement joins TRBV12-3 or TRBV12-4 to TRBJ1-2; TRBD1 agrees at 7 bases. This CDR3 comprises 15 residues. V lost 3 bases and J lost 0; bases outside the gene matches: 4.

The gene calls are TRBV20-1 and TRBJ2-4; 10 nucleotides line up with TRBD1. The better agreement between TRBJ2-7 and the DNA end casts doubt on the J call. The germline V gene encodes CDR1 DFQATT and CDR2 SNEGSKA (reference sequence). This CDR3 is built from 12 residues. The CDR3 coding sequence is TGCAGGGCCGGGACAGGGGCCTGCGAGCAGTACTTC. This gives the protein CRAGTGACEQYF.

This clonotype occurred a few times. The chain's CDR3 is CSAQPFDNYNEQFF. Written as DNA, the CDR3 is TGCAGTGCCCAACCGTTTGATAACTACAATGAGCAGTTCTTC. The chain recombines TRBV20-1 with TRBJ2-1; D gene unclear. V lost 6 bases to trimming and J lost 3 bases, with 15 bases between them. Looked up from germline, CDR1 is DFQATT and CDR2 is SNEGSKA (reference sequence). CDR3 length equals 14 residues.

The rearrangement links TRBV20-1 to TRBJ1-6; the D is unclear. The CDR3 runs 13 residues. Germline CDR1 is DFQATT and CDR2 is SNEGSKA (reference sequence). V was trimmed by 6 bases and J by 5 bases, leaving 11 bases between them. CDR3 region: CSARGSDNSPLHF. The CDR3 nucleotides read TGCAGTGCCCGCGGGTCGGATAATTCACCCCTCCACTTT.

This clonotype has ten or more counts. V gene TRBV15 combines with J gene TRBJ1-5; D perhaps matches TRBD1 (5 bases). This CDR3 has 14 residues. Germline V lookup: CDR1 LNHNV, CDR2 YYDKDF (reference sequence). V shed 5 bases and J shed 6 bases, with 14 bases lying between them. CDR3 in DNA: TGTGCCACCAGCGGTCGCCTCAGGGTTCAGCCCCAGCATTTT. This sequence encodes CATSGRLRVQPQHF. The full variable domain, completed using reference TRBV15 and TRBJ1-5, is DAMVIQNPRYQVTQFGKPVTLSCSQTLNHNVMYWYQQKSSQAPKLLFHYYDKDFNNEADTPDNFQSRRPNTSFCFLDIRSPGLGDTAMYLCATSGRLRVQPQHFGDGTRLSIL.

Turning to this clonotype: Sequence at one end of the junction differs from germline and may be a read error. This chain links TRBV3-1 with TRBJ2-3; D gene unclear. The CDR3 loop spans 12 amino acids. The germline CDR1 and CDR2 sequences are LGHDT and YNNKEL (reference sequence). CDR3 in DNA: TGTGCCAGCAACCAAGTCCCAGATACGCAGTATTTT. As protein: CASNQVPDTQYF.

This clonotype has only a few counts. Written as DNA, the CDR3 is TGTGCCAGCAGCTCACACCCTAGCGGAGCGGTCCTCTGGGAGCAGTACTTC. Translation: CASSSHPSGAVLWEQYF. The J gene is TRBJ2-5, the V gene TRBV11-2; 7 bases are a match to TRBD2. The length of the CDR3 is 17 residues. The ends lost 4 bases at V and 11 bases at J; junction bases unmatched: 22. CDR1 is SGHAT and CDR2 is FQNNGV in the germline V gene. Based on the CDR3 plus reference TRBV11-2 and TRBJ2-5, the full variable domain is EAGVAQSPRYKIIEKRQSVAFWCNPISGHATLYWYQQILGQGPKLLIQFQNNGVVDDSQLPKDRFSAERLKGVDSTLKIQPAKLEDSAVYLCASSSHPSGAVLWEQYFGPGTRLLVL.

This clonotype has more than one count but fewer than ten. This chain uses TRBV12-3 or TRBV12-4 with TRBJ2-6, with D unresolved. The ends were cut back, 2 bases at V and 2 bases at J, with 13 bases in the middle. The CDR3 runs 17 residues. Written as DNA, the CDR3 is TGTGCCAGCAGTTTACTGGCTGGTGCGGCTGGGGCCAACGTCCTGACTTTC. It is translated as CASSLLAGAAGANVLTF.

This clonotype was counted many times. The rearrangement links TRBV6-1 to TRBJ2-3; 11 bases are a match to TRBD2. This CDR3 spans 16 amino acids. Germline CDR1 is MNHNS and CDR2 is SASEGT. The trim removed 4 bases at V and 0 bases at J, leaving 3 bases unmatched. The CDR3 coding sequence is TGTGCCAGCAGTGGACTAGCGGGGTTTAGCACAGATACGCAGTATTTT. Its translation: CASSGLAGFSTDTQYF.

This clonotype was detected a few times. This chain joins TRBV20-1 and TRBJ2-7; 9 bases are shared with TRBD1. The CDR3 covers 14 residues. Germline values: CDR1 DFQATT, CDR2 SNEGSKA (reference sequence). V gave up 6 bases and J gave up 5 bases; unmatched junction bases: 11. Written as DNA, the CDR3 is TGCAGTGCGCCGGGGACAGGGCTAAAAGACGAGCAGTACTTC. This encodes CSAPGTGLKDEQYF.

The V call is TRBV9, the J call TRBJ1-5, with 7 bases matching TRBD1. Germline loops: CDR1 SGDLS, CDR2 YYNGEE. This CDR3 contains 16 residues. The junction had 10 bases not matched to a gene; V was cut back by 5 bases and J by 2 bases. The CDR3 region has the DNA TGTGCCAGCAGTTCAGGGGGGCTTGCCGGCAATCAGCCCCAGCATTTT. Translating gives CASSSGGLAGNQPQHF.

V usage is TRBV5-5 and J usage is TRBJ2-3; 8 bases line up with TRBD2. V shed 2 bases and J 4 bases; nucleotides not matched to a gene: 6. Looked up from germline, CDR1 is SGHKS and CDR2 is YYEKEE (reference sequence). The CDR3 is 15 amino acids. The CDR3 sequence is CASSLIAGMSDTQYF. The CDR3 bases are TGTGCCAGCAGCTTAATAGCGGGGATGTCAGATACGCAGTATTTT.

The rearrangement joins TRBV11-2 to TRBJ1-4; D gene ambiguous. V lost 0 bases and J 10 bases, leaving 15 bases between the germline ends. The CDR3 sequence is 15 residues long. The germline gives CDR1 SGHAT, CDR2 FQNNGV. Here the CDR3 reads CASSLDASPQVKLFF. CDR3 DNA: TGTGCCAGCAGCTTAGATGCGTCCCCACAAGTAAAACTGTTTTTT.

V and J are TRBV28 and TRBJ2-6; D is perhaps TRBD2 (6 bases). Trimming removed 6 bases at V and 2 bases at J, with 14 bases between. Germline-derived CDR1 and CDR2 are MDHEN and SYDVKM. This CDR3 is built from 16 residues. CDR3 region: CASRGGMSAGANVLTF. In nucleotides, the CDR3 is TGTGCCAGCAGAGGAGGGATGTCCGCTGGGGCCAACGTCCTGACTTTC.

This clonotype was observed many times. The chain combines TRBV20-1 with TRBJ2-5; D is ambiguous. V lost 1 base and J 1 base, leaving 1 base between the germline ends. CDR1 DFQATT and CDR2 SNEGSKA come from the germline V gene (reference sequence). The CDR3 contains 11 residues. The CDR3 here is CSARGQETQYF. CDR3 DNA: TGCAGTGCTAGAGGCCAAGAGACCCAGTACTTC.

J is TRBJ2-4 and V is TRBV27; 13 bases are a match to TRBD2. Trimming took 4 bases from V and 13 from J; bases not matched to a gene: 10. The CDR3 spans 15 residues. From germline, CDR1 is MNHEY and CDR2 SMNVEV (reference sequence). DNA for the CDR3: TGTGCCAGCAGTTCCGGGACTAGCGGGAAGCGGGAGCAGTACTTC. It yields the protein CASSSGTSGKREQYF.

This clonotype was detected many times. This chain uses TRBV29-1 with TRBJ2-1, with 9 positions matching TRBD1. The CDR3 is 17 amino acids. From germline, CDR1 is SQVTM and CDR2 ANQGSEA. After removal of 8 bases from V and 8 bases from J, the junction contained 22 bases not matched to a gene. The CDR3 spells CSTTASSRGTGSDEQFF. The CDR3 DNA follows: TGCAGCACCACAGCAAGCTCGCGTGGGACAGGGAGCGATGAGCAGTTCTTC.

This clonotype turned up a few times. V gene TRBV27 combines with J gene TRBJ2-1, with 11 nucleotides matching TRBD2. Germline V gene data show CDR1 as MNHEY and CDR2 as SMNVEV (reference sequence). The CDR3 runs to 15 residues. Losses at the gene ends were 6 bases for V and 5 bases for J; bases not matched to a gene: 6. In nucleotides, the CDR3 is TGTGCCAGCAGCTATAGCGGGAGGGTGGACAATGAGCAGTTCTTC. This translates into CASSYSGRVDNEQFF.

This clonotype has more than one count but fewer than ten. The J gene is TRBJ2-7, the V gene TRBV28; 10 nucleotides align to TRBD1. The CDR3 runs to 14 residues. The V and J ends lost 4 bases and 6 bases, in that order; junction bases with no gene match: 6. The V gene's germline CDR1 is MDHEN and CDR2 SYDVKM. CDR3: CASSSSGQGTEQYF. As DNA, the CDR3 is TGTGCCAGCAGTTCCTCGGGACAGGGGACCGAGCAGTACTTC. The full variable domain, rest sourced from reference TRBV28 and TRBJ2-7, is DVKVTQSSRYLVKRTGEKVFLECVQDMDHENMFWYRQDPGLGLRLIYFSYDVKMKEKGDIPEGYSVSREKKERFSLILESASTNQTSMYLCASSSSGQGTEQYFGPGTRLTVT.

V is TRBV20-1 and J is TRBJ2-1; 10 bases are shared with TRBD2. The ends lost 6 bases at V and 2 bases at J; junction bases unmatched: 4. CDR3 length: 14 residues. In germline, CDR1 is DFQATT, CDR2 SNEGSKA (reference sequence). The CDR3 sequence is CSATSGTAYNEQFF. CDR3 DNA: TGCAGTGCCACTAGCGGGACAGCCTACAATGAGCAGTTCTTC.

This clonotype was seen many times. V and J are TRBV27 and TRBJ2-7; 11 nucleotides align to TRBD1. CDR1 MNHEY and CDR2 SMNVEV come from the germline V gene (reference sequence). The CDR3 loop spans 16 amino acids. Losses at the gene ends were 5 bases for V and 2 bases for J; bases not matched to a gene: 8. CDR3 in amino acids: CASSPISGQGAYEQYF. The DNA of the CDR3 is TGTGCCAGCAGTCCAATTTCGGGACAGGGGGCCTACGAGCAGTACTTC.

The CDR3: CASREAGPETQYF. CDR3 coding DNA: TGTGCCAGCAGGGAGGCCGGCCCAGAGACCCAGTACTTC. The chain combines TRBV6-2 or TRBV6-3 with TRBJ2-5; TRBD2 is a possible D gene (5 bases). The V end was cut by 6 bases, the J end by 4 bases, with 12 bases between. This CDR3 has 13 amino acids. The germline gives CDR1 MNHEY, CDR2 SVGEGT.

Regarding this clonotype: A read error is possible here, since a much larger clone lies one base away. The chain joins TRBV7-3 to TRBJ2-2, with a tentative D call TRBD2 (5 bases). Germline V CDR1 and CDR2: SGHTA, FQGTGA. The CDR3 totals 12 residues. Here the CDR3 reads CASSLTGGEPFF. The CDR3 region has the DNA TGTGCCAGCAGCTTAACTGGTGGGGAGCCGTTTTTT.

The CDR3, as DNA: TGTGCCAGCAGCGGGGGTTCCCGAGGACTAGCGGGTCGCACAGATACGCAGTATTTT. Translating gives CASSGGSRGLAGRTDTQYF. V usage is TRBV9 and J usage is TRBJ2-3; 11 nucleotides align to TRBD2. The germline gives CDR1 SGDLS, CDR2 YYNGEE. There are 19 residues in the CDR3. V was pared by 3 bases and J by 1 base, with 13 bases of the junction left unmatched.